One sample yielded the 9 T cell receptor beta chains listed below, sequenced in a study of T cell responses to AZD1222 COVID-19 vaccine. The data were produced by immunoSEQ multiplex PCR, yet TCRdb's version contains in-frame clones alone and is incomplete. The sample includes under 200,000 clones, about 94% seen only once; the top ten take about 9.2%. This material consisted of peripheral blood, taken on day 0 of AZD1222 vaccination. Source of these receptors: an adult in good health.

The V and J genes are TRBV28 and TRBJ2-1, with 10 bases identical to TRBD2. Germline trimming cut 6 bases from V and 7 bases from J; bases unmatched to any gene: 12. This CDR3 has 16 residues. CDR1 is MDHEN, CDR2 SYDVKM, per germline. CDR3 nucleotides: TGTGCCAGCAGCTCCCCCGGCCTAGCGGGAGTTAATGAGCAGTTCTTC. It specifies CASSSPGLAGVNEQFF.

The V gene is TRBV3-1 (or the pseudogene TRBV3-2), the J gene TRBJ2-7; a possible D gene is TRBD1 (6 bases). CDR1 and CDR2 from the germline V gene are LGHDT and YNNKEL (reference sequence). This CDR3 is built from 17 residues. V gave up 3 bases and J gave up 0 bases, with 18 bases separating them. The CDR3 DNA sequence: TGTGCCAGCAGCCACGGACCCGGACAGTTCTACTCCTACGAGCAGTACTTC. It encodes CASSHGPGQFYSYEQYF.

Here the CDR3 DNA reads TGTGCCAGCAGTTACCCCCCGATATCACGTTCACCCCTCCACTTT. Encoded protein: CASSYPPISRSPLHF. This chain connects TRBV6-5 to TRBJ1-6; D gene ambiguous. The germline V gene encodes CDR1 MNHEY and CDR2 SVGAGI. The CDR3 runs to 15 residues. Between the trimmed V and J ends, which lost 2 bases and 9 bases, there was a span of 14 bases.

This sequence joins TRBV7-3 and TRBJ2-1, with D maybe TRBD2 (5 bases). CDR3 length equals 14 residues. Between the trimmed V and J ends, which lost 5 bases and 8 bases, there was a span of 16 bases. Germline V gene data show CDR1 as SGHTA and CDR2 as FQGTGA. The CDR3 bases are TGTGCCAGCAGCCCCGGGGTCGGAGGCGATGAGCAGTTCTTC. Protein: CASSPGVGGDEQFF.

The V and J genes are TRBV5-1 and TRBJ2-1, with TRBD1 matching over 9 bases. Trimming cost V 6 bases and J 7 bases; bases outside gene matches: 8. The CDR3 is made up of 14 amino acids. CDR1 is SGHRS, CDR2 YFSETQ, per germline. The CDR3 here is CASIPGQGTNEQFF. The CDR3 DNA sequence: TGCGCCAGCATACCGGGACAGGGTACGAATGAGCAGTTCTTC. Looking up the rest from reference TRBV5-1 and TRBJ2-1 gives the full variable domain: KAGVTQTPRYLIKTRGQQVTLSCSPISGHRSVSWYQQTPGQGLQFLFEYFSETQRNKGNFPGRFSGRQFSNSRSEMNVSTLELGDSALYLCASIPGQGTNEQFFGPGTRLTVL.

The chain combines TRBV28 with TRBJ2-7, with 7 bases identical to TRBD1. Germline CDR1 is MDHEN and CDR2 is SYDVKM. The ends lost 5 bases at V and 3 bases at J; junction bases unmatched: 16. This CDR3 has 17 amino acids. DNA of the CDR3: TGTGCCAGCAGTGTAGACCACGAAGGACAGGTCGACTACGAGCAGTACTTC. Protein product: CASSVDHEGQVDYEQYF.

The CDR3 sequence is CAIKGNGGNTIYF. DNA for the CDR3: TGTGCCATCAAGGGGAATGGGGGAAACACCATATATTTT. The gene calls are TRBV10-3 and TRBJ1-3, with D tentatively TRBD1 (5 bases). With 7 bases removed from V and 4 bases from J, the gap between germline ends came to 11 bases. The CDR3 length is 13 residues. Germline lookup yields CDR1 ENHRY and CDR2 SYGVKD.

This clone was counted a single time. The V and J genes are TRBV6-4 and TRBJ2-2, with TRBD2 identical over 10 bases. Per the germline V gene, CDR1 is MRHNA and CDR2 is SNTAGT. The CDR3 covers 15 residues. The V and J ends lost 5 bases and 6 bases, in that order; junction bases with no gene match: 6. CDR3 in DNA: TGTGCCAGCAGTCCGGGACTAGCGTATTCCGGGGAGCTGTTTTTT. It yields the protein CASSPGLAYSGELFF.

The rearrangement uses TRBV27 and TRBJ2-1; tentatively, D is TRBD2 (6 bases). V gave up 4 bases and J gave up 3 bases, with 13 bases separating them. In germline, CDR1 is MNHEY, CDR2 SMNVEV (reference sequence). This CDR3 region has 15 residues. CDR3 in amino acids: CASSSGLPLYNEQFF. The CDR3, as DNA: TGTGCCAGCAGTTCAGGACTACCTCTCTACAATGAGCAGTTCTTC.